The entry that follows covers one T cell receptor (beta chain) sequence. Its antigen is currently unknown. The V and J ends lost 6 bases and 0 bases respectively, with 4 bases between them. The CDR3 is 12 amino acids. Germline V CDR1 and CDR2: LNHDA, SQIVND (reference sequence). Amplification used 60 Vbeta primers and 13 Jbeta primers. Profiling relied on immunoSEQ multiplex PCR, and the TCRdb table lists in-frame clones only, not all of them. The table lists about 95,000 clones, around four fifths of them singletons, with over 4% in the top ten. The sample is drawn from a study of cytomegalovirus exposure and HLA in healthy donors. Across the study: In an earlier analysis, approximately 120 million unique TCR beta sequences were found from some 180 million T cells. Study-level results: HLA allele associations emerged for about 16,000 TCR beta sequences in a later analysis, at 0.05 false discovery rate. The later analysis indicated that the majority of CMV-associated TCR beta chains appeared HLA-restricted. Most TCR sequences were rare, but some public TCRs occurred in many donors.

J is TRBJ2-3 and V is TRBV19; D gene uncertain. Material for sequencing was PBMCs. This clonotype was sampled from a woman aged 35 to 49 in good health and CMV-seropositive. CDR3 in amino acids: CASRQSTDTQYF. For the CDR3, the DNA is TGTGCCAGTAGACAAAGCACAGATACGCAGTATTTT. The whole variable domain, filled in from reference TRBV19 and TRBJ2-3, reads DGGITQSPKYLFRKEGQNVTLSCEQNLNHDAMYWYRQDPGQGLRLIYYSQIVNDFQKGDIAEGYSVSREKKESFPLTVTSAQKNPTAFYLCASRQSTDTQYFGPGTRLTVL.